These T cell receptor beta chains were read from a single sample in a study of blood T cell repertoires in COVID-19. Method: immunoSEQ multiplex PCR; TCRdb's copy keeps in-frame clones and lacks some. The table records fewer than 400,000 clones, approximately 89% of them present only once. The source material was peripheral blood. These receptors all stem from a woman between 25 and 40 years old with COVID-19, enrolled during active disease. The CDR3 runs from the conserved cysteine through the conserved F or W. D genes are given only for firm matches. Clone size, where shown, is once, few, many, or a class for clones that have expanded.

>TRBJ2-3|TRBV9|once|TRBD1
CASSDRDRGADTQYF
TGTGCCAGCAGCGACCGGGACAGGGGGGCAGATACGCAGTATTTT
>TRBJ2-6|TRBV6-2/TRBV6-3|.|.
CASSQLSGANVLTF
TGTGCCAGCAGCCAGCTCTCTGGGGCCAACGTCCTGACTTTC
>TRBJ1-3|TRBV5-1|.|.
CASSWTASSGNTIYF
TGCGCCAGCAGCTGGACAGCGAGCTCTGGAAACACCATATATTTT
>TRBJ2-5|TRBV28|.|.
CASSGGNLWSQETQYF
TGTGCCAGCAGTGGGGGGAATCTTTGGTCACAAGAGACCCAGTACTTC
>TRBJ1-3|TRBV29-1|once|.
CSVERGNSGNTIYF
TGCAGCGTTGAGAGGGGGAACTCTGGAAACACCATATATTTT
>TRBJ1-5|TRBV7-2|.|.
CASSLAAGGQPQHF
TGTGCCAGCAGCTTAGCGGCCGGGGGTCAGCCCCAGCATTTT
>TRBJ1-3|TRBV12-5|.|.
CAGASSGNTIYF
TGTGCTGGGGCCTCCTCTGGAAACACCATATATTTT
>TRBJ2-1|TRBV6-4|.|TRBD1
CASSEDRDNEQFF
TGTGCCAGCAGTGAGGACAGGGACAATGAGCAGTTCTTC
>TRBJ1-6|TRBV6-2/TRBV6-3|.|.
CASSYVDSGSPLHF
TGTGCCAGCAGTTACGTCGACTCGGGATCACCCCTCCACTTT
>TRBJ2-7|TRBV27|.|TRBD1
CASSLLGDRGYEQYF
TGTGCCAGCAGTTTACTAGGGGACAGGGGCTACGAGCAGTACTTC
>TRBJ1-1|TRBV5-4|.|.
CASSPPEKMNTEAFF
TGTGCCAGCAGCCCCCCAGAAAAGATGAACACTGAAGCTTTCTTT
>TRBJ1-2|TRBV6-5|.|.
CASRTRTDHGYGYTF
TGTGCCAGCAGGACCAGGACAGATCACGGCTATGGCTACACCTTC
>TRBJ2-3|TRBV7-2|.|.
CASSVSVAAVTDTQYF
TGTGCCAGCAGCGTCTCAGTAGCGGCCGTCACAGATACGCAGTATTTT
>TRBJ1-2|TRBV28|.|TRBD1
CASSLWGQGARGYTF
TGTGCCAGCAGTTTATGGGGACAGGGGGCGAGAGGCTACACCTTC
>TRBJ1-5|TRBV28|.|TRBD1
CASSFQPDRGLDQPQHF
TGTGCCAGCAGTTTCCAACCAGACAGGGGTTTGGATCAGCCCCAGCATTTT
>TRBJ1-2|TRBV5-6|.|.
CASSRTGWGDYGYTF
TGTGCCAGCAGCAGAACAGGTTGGGGGGACTATGGCTACACCTTC
>TRBJ1-6|TRBV6-5|.|.
CASSLLDSAASPLHF
TGTGCCAGCAGCCTCCTCGACAGCGCCGCTTCACCCCTCCACTTT
>TRBJ2-7|TRBV6-1|few|TRBD1
CASSEDRVDEQYF
TGTGCCAGCAGTGAGGACAGGGTCGACGAGCAGTACTTC
>TRBJ1-4|TRBV19|.|TRBD1
CASGNRGEKLFF
TGTGCCAGTGGCAACAGGGGAGAAAAACTGTTTTTT
>TRBJ1-1|TRBV6-5|once|TRBD1
CASSSRTGITEAFF
TGTGCCAGCAGTTCGAGGACAGGGATCACTGAAGCTTTCTTT
>TRBJ2-4|TRBV7-2|.|TRBD1
CASSLNSGTGGSIQYF
TGTGCCAGCAGCTTGAACTCCGGGACAGGGGGTTCCATTCAGTACTTC